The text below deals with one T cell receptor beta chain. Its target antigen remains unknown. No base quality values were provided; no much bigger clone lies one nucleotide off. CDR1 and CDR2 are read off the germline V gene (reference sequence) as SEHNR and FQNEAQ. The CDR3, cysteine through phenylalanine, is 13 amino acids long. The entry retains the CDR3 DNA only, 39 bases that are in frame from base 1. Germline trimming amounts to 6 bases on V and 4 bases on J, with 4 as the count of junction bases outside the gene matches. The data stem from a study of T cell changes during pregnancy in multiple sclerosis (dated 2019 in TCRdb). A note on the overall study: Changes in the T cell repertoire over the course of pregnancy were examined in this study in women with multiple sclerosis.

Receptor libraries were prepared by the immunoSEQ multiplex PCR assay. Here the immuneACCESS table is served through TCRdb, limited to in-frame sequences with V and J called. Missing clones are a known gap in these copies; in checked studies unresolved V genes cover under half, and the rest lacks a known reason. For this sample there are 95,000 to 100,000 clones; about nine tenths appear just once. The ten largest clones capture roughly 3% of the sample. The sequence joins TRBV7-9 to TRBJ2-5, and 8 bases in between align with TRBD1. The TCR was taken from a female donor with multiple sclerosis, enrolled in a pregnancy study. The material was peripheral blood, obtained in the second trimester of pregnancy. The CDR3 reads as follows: CASRQTGAETQYF. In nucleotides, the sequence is TGTGCCAGCAGACAGACAGGGGCAGAGACCCAGTACTTC.